Sequencing of this T cell receptor beta chain was carried out in a study of blood T cell repertoires in COVID-19. Study-wide context: Acute and convalescent COVID-19 specimens originated in the United States, Italy and Spain.

Original data processing: Amplification of reference gene primers was used by the study to estimate nucleated cell counts. Assay used: immunoSEQ multiplex PCR; TCRdb lists only in-frame clones, some missing. V and J calls and clone size follow that table, whereas D and trimming were derived from the DNA. The sample yields 110,000 to 150,000 clones, 88% seen once. The sequencing sample was made of peripheral blood. This receptor was identified in a woman aged 50 to 60 with acute or convalescent COVID-19.

This CDR3 is CASSERGDTDTQYF. In DNA form, the CDR3 reads TGTGCCAGCAGTGAACGGGGGGACACAGATACGCAGTATTTT. The chain combines TRBV27 with TRBJ2-3; TRBD2 matches at 7 bases. Trimming at V came to 5 bases and at J to 2 bases, leaving 4 bases not matched to a gene. Germline V gene sequence: CDR1 MNHEY, CDR2 SMNVEV (reference sequence). The length of the CDR3 is 14 residues.